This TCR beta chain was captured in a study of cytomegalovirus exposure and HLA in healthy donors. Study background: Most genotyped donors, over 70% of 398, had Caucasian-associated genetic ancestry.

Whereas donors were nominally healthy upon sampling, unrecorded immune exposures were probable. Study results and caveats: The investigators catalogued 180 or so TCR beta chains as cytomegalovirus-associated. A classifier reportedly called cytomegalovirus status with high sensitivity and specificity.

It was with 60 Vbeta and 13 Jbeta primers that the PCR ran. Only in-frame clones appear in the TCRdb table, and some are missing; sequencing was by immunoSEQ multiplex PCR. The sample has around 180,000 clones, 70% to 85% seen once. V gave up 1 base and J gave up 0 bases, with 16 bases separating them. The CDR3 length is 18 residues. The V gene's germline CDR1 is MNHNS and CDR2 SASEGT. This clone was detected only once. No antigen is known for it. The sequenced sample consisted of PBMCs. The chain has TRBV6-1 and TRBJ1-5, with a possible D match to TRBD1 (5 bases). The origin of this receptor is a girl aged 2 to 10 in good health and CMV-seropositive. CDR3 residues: CASSEGGVETSSNQPQHF. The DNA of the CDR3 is TGTGCCAGCAGTGAAGGGGGGGTAGAGACAAGTAGCAATCAGCCCCAGCATTTT.